This T cell receptor beta chain was obtained from a study of T-cell memory formation after mild COVID-19 (dated by TCRdb to the early 2020s). Concerning the study at large: TCR sequence clusters from the two donors were found to be largely donor specific. The cohort comprised two young, previously healthy adult volunteers, one female and one male. Longitudinal TCRalpha and TCRbeta repertoire sequencing tracked T-cell clones expanding and contracting after mild COVID-19 in a couple of donors. Beyond this particular receptor, the publication reports: The second-wave clones that peaked on day 37 were not confirmed to be SARS-CoV-2 specific. Contracting CD4+ clones turned up mainly in the CM and EM memory subsets, whereas EMRA was where CD8+ clones were enriched. Balanced CD4/CD8 phenotypes were observed for clones contracting from day 15 to 85, whereas a bias towards CD4+ was observed for a second wave of clones expanding from day 15 to 37. Some responding clones were detected in pre-infection memory, suggesting pre-existing cross-reactive memory T cells joined the SARS-CoV-2 response. The study covered only two mild cases, and larger cohorts including severe cases with pre-infection samples were considered necessary.

Ficoll-Paque density gradient centrifugation was the method used to isolate PBMCs. The data were produced on an Illumina NovaSeq 6000. Using 5'RACE with constant-segment primers, TCRalpha and TCRbeta cDNA libraries were constructed, with sample barcodes and unique molecular identifiers added in the process. RNA was extracted from every sample with Trizol reagent. The libraries were amplified in two PCR steps, and the second step added a second sample barcode and Illumina TruSeq adapters. Libraries were sequenced on an Illumina NovaSeq with 2 x 150 bp paired-end reads. The published analysis was carried out like this. Reads were demultiplexed and collapsed into UMI-guided consensus sequences with migec v1.2.7. Using mixcr v2.1.11, the UMI consensuses were aligned to TRA and TRB V and J templates and assembled into clonotypes. A clonotype was counted as expanded or contracted only when both edgeR and NoisET called the clonotype significant, with the noise models trained on biological replicates. For edgeR calls, a false discovery rate-adjusted p below 0.01 and a log2 fold-change threshold of 1 were applied. As an exploratory analysis of dynamics, max-normalized trajectories of the 1000 most abundant clonotypes were examined with PCA combined with hierarchical clustering. Separately sequenced CD4+ and CD8+ repertoires were used to assign the CD4 or CD8 phenotype of responding clones. The public reads were quality trimmed at Q25 with fastp and then assembled into clones with MiXCR by TCRdb, keeping productive beta chains. Every CDR3 protein is listed once, alongside the most common genes and DNA of its rows. For this entry, the V and J calls and clone size follow TCRdb and not the study's own pipeline. The sample has approximately 250,000 distinct CDR3 sequences on record, roughly a sixth of them singletons. The ten largest clonotypes hold roughly a fifth of the sample.

CDR1 and CDR2 are read off the germline V gene as SGHTA and FQGNSA. The CDR3, cysteine through phenylalanine, is 14 amino acids long. Only the CDR3 DNA is retained, 42 bases long and in frame from the first base. Germline trimming amounts to 4 bases on V and 6 bases on J, with 5 as the count of junction bases outside the gene matches. The table lists this clonotype with a count of one. Its recognized antigen is unknown. It has no much larger one-base neighbor in the sample; base qualities were not kept. A single read constitutes weak evidence. The clonotype was recovered from a man between 18 and 29 years old who had mild COVID-19 (a few samples of this study predate the infection). The sample titles of this study are shuffled in the database, so cell type and time point are left out; the donor was told from shared clones. This chain joins TRBV7-2 to TRBJ2-4; 8 central nucleotides agree with TRBD2. Specimen: PBMCs or a T cell subset sorted from them (not recorded which). The DNA sequence is given as TGTGCCAGCAGCTCGGGGACTAGTGTAAACATTCAGTACTTC. This codes for CASSSGTSVNIQYF. The full variable domain, completed from the reference TRBV7-2 and TRBJ2-4 proteins outside the CDR3, reads GAGVSQSPSNKVTEKGKDVELRCDPISGHTALYWYRQSLGQGLEFLIYFQGNSAPDKSGLPSDRFSAERTGGSVSTLTIQRTQQEDSAVYLCASSSGTSVNIQYFGAGTRLSVL.